This is a list of T cell receptor beta chains from one sample in a study of blood T cell repertoires in COVID-19. TCRdb's copy holds only in-frame clones and misses some; the assay was immunoSEQ multiplex PCR. This table holds over 130,000 clones, roughly four fifths found once. Sequenced: peripheral blood. These receptors all come from a woman aged 45-59 years with active or convalescent COVID-19. Each CDR3 is given with its conserved first and last residue. The D gene is left open where the match is weak. Size is stated for part of the rows, as once, few or many counts, or as a class when the clone is expanded.

J gene: TRBJ2-7; CDR3 length: 12; V gene: TRBV7-9; D gene: -; clone size: -; CDR3 DNA: TGTGCCAGCAGCCAGGACACCCTCGAGCAGTACTTC; CDR3 protein: CASSQDTLEQYF
J gene: TRBJ2-1; CDR3 length: 18; V gene: TRBV4-2; D gene: TRBD2; clone size: -; CDR3 DNA: TGTGCCAGCAGCCAAGATGGGACTAGCGGACATATTGGCAATGAGCAGTTCTTC; CDR3 protein: CASSQDGTSGHIGNEQFF
J gene: TRBJ2-7; CDR3 length: 13; V gene: TRBV2; D gene: -; clone size: -; CDR3 DNA: TGTGCCAGCAGTCAGGGCACAGGGCGCGAGCAGTACTTC; CDR3 protein: CASSQGTGREQYF
J gene: TRBJ2-3; CDR3 length: 15; V gene: TRBV3-1/TRBV3-2; D gene: -; clone size: few; CDR3 DNA: TGTGCCAGCAGCCAAGTAGCGTGGAGCACAGATACGCAGTATTTT; CDR3 protein: CASSQVAWSTDTQYF
J gene: TRBJ2-1; CDR3 length: 15; V gene: TRBV7-2; D gene: TRBD1; clone size: once; CDR3 DNA: TGTGCCAGCAGCTTACAATGGACAGGGGCCCCTGAGCAGTTCTTC; CDR3 protein: CASSLQWTGAPEQFF
J gene: TRBJ1-1; CDR3 length: 13; V gene: TRBV2; D gene: -; clone size: -; CDR3 DNA: TGTGCCAGCAGGGCGGGGTTGAACACTGAAGCTTTCTTT; CDR3 protein: CASRAGLNTEAFF
J gene: TRBJ2-7; CDR3 length: 13; V gene: TRBV11-2; D gene: TRBD1; clone size: -; CDR3 DNA: TGTGCCAGCAGCTTTGGACAGGCCTACGAGCAGTACTTC; CDR3 protein: CASSFGQAYEQYF
J gene: TRBJ2-7; CDR3 length: 17; V gene: TRBV3-1/TRBV3-2; D gene: TRBD2; clone size: -; CDR3 DNA: TGTGCCAGCAGCCACCGGACTAGCGGGTCTAGCTCCTACGAGCAGTACTTC; CDR3 protein: CASSHRTSGSSSYEQYF
J gene: TRBJ2-3; CDR3 length: 16; V gene: TRBV7-2; D gene: -; clone size: -; CDR3 DNA: TGTGCCAGCAGCTTAGGGCTAGGCCCTAGCACAGATACGCAGTATTTT; CDR3 protein: CASSLGLGPSTDTQYF
J gene: TRBJ2-7; CDR3 length: 14; V gene: TRBV28; D gene: TRBD1; clone size: once; CDR3 DNA: TGTGCCAGCAGTGTCAGGGGGCGCTTCGACGAGCAGTACTTC; CDR3 protein: CASSVRGRFDEQYF
J gene: TRBJ2-5; CDR3 length: 14; V gene: TRBV6-5; D gene: -; clone size: -; CDR3 DNA: TGTGCCAGCACCCTCCGGGACTCCCAAGAGACCCAGTACTTC; CDR3 protein: CASTLRDSQETQYF
J gene: TRBJ1-3; CDR3 length: 15; V gene: TRBV6-2/TRBV6-3; D gene: -; clone size: -; CDR3 DNA: TGTGCCAGCAGTCCAGGACAGACCTCTGGAAACACCATATATTTT; CDR3 protein: CASSPGQTSGNTIYF
J gene: TRBJ2-2; CDR3 length: 14; V gene: TRBV15; D gene: TRBD1; clone size: -; CDR3 DNA: TGTGCCACCAGCAGGACAGGGGAGGCCGGGGAGCTGTTTTTT; CDR3 protein: CATSRTGEAGELFF
J gene: TRBJ1-2; CDR3 length: 13; V gene: TRBV19; D gene: -; clone size: -; CDR3 DNA: TGTGCCAGTAGTATTATAGGGGCCTATGGCTACACCTTC; CDR3 protein: CASSIIGAYGYTF
J gene: TRBJ2-1; CDR3 length: 15; V gene: TRBV5-5; D gene: TRBD1; clone size: -; CDR3 DNA: TGTGCCAGCACCTTCCCGGGACAGGGTTTGAATGAGCAGTTCTTC; CDR3 protein: CASTFPGQGLNEQFF
J gene: TRBJ1-1; CDR3 length: 15; V gene: TRBV18; D gene: -; clone size: -; CDR3 DNA: TGTGCCAGCTCACCCGCGGGCAGAGGGAACACTGAAGCTTTCTTT; CDR3 protein: CASSPAGRGNTEAFF
J gene: TRBJ2-2; CDR3 length: 17; V gene: TRBV11-3; D gene: -; clone size: -; CDR3 DNA: TGTGCCAGCAGCTATGCGTTTAGGGGCGCAGGCACCGGGGAGCTGTTTTTT; CDR3 protein: CASSYAFRGAGTGELFF
J gene: TRBJ1-4; CDR3 length: 14; V gene: TRBV6-5; D gene: -; clone size: -; CDR3 DNA: TGTGCCAGCAGTCCGGGACAAACTAATGAAAAACTGTTTTTT; CDR3 protein: CASSPGQTNEKLFF
J gene: TRBJ1-1; CDR3 length: 13; V gene: TRBV4-3; D gene: -; clone size: once; CDR3 DNA: TGCGCCAGCAGCCAGGGGGCGAACACTGAAGCTTTCTTT; CDR3 protein: CASSQGANTEAFF
J gene: TRBJ2-2; CDR3 length: 15; V gene: TRBV9; D gene: TRBD2; clone size: -; CDR3 DNA: TGTGCCAGCAGCGTGGGCGGGAGTAGAACCGGGGAGCTGTTTTTT; CDR3 protein: CASSVGGSRTGELFF
J gene: TRBJ2-3; CDR3 length: 15; V gene: TRBV18; D gene: TRBD2; clone size: -; CDR3 DNA: TGTGCCAGCTCACCGGGCCTAGCGGGAACAGATACGCAGTATTTT; CDR3 protein: CASSPGLAGTDTQYF
J gene: TRBJ1-6; CDR3 length: 15; V gene: TRBV6-5; D gene: -; clone size: once; CDR3 DNA: TGTGCCAGCGGGAGGTCGGGGCAGGGAAATTATCCCCTCCACTTT; CDR3 protein: CASGRSGQGNYPLHF
J gene: TRBJ2-1; CDR3 length: 15; V gene: TRBV20-1; D gene: -; clone size: -; CDR3 DNA: TGCAGTGCTAGTCCTGCGGACGGGATAAACAATGAGCAGTTCTTC; CDR3 protein: CSASPADGINNEQFF
J gene: TRBJ2-2; CDR3 length: 17; V gene: TRBV11-3; D gene: TRBD1; clone size: -; CDR3 DNA: TGTGCCAGCAGCTTAGCCAGACCGGGACAGGGGGCCGGGGAGCTGTTTTTT; CDR3 protein: CASSLARPGQGAGELFF
J gene: TRBJ1-1; CDR3 length: 14; V gene: TRBV6-5; D gene: TRBD1; clone size: -; CDR3 DNA: TGTGCCAGCAGCTTCAGGGGGCGCTCTGAAGAAGCTTTCTTT; CDR3 protein: CASSFRGRSEEAFF
J gene: TRBJ1-3; CDR3 length: 15; V gene: TRBV28; D gene: -; clone size: -; CDR3 DNA: TGTGCCAGCAGTCCTCCCCCGGGAACTGGAAACACCATATATTTT; CDR3 protein: CASSPPPGTGNTIYF
J gene: TRBJ2-3; CDR3 length: 16; V gene: TRBV6-2/TRBV6-3; D gene: TRBD2; clone size: -; CDR3 DNA: TGTGCCAGCAGTAAGCGACTAGCGGGAAACACAGATACGCAGTATTTT; CDR3 protein: CASSKRLAGNTDTQYF
J gene: TRBJ2-7; CDR3 length: 14; V gene: TRBV7-8; D gene: -; clone size: -; CDR3 DNA: TGTGCCAGCAGCTTAGCATCGCCGGAGTACGAGCAGTACTTC; CDR3 protein: CASSLASPEYEQYF
J gene: TRBJ1-1; CDR3 length: 11; V gene: TRBV6-6; D gene: TRBD1; clone size: once; CDR3 DNA: TGTGCCAGCGCGGACAGGGCCGAAGCTTTCTTT; CDR3 protein: CASADRAEAFF
J gene: TRBJ1-1; CDR3 length: 15; V gene: TRBV7-9; D gene: -; clone size: -; CDR3 DNA: TGTGCCAGCAGCGCACCAGGGCCTGGGAACACTGAAGCTTTCTTT; CDR3 protein: CASSAPGPGNTEAFF
J gene: TRBJ1-2; CDR3 length: 15; V gene: TRBV21-1; D gene: -; clone size: -; CDR3 DNA: TGTGCCAGCAGCATCCGGGACAGGGTCGACTATGGCTACACCTTC; CDR3 protein: CASSIRDRVDYGYTF
J gene: TRBJ1-4; CDR3 length: 14; V gene: TRBV14; D gene: -; clone size: -; CDR3 DNA: TGTGCCAGCAGCATAGCGGGGGCTAATGAAAAACTGTTTTTT; CDR3 protein: CASSIAGANEKLFF
J gene: TRBJ1-2; CDR3 length: 13; V gene: TRBV19; D gene: TRBD1; clone size: -; CDR3 DNA: TGTGCCAGTAGTATGCGACAGGGAACTCCTCCGTTCTTC; CDR3 protein: CASSMRQGTPPFF
J gene: TRBJ2-5; CDR3 length: 17; V gene: TRBV7-8; D gene: -; clone size: -; CDR3 DNA: TGTGCCAGCAGCTTATTATATGACTCGGGGAGGCGAGAGACCCAGTACTTC; CDR3 protein: CASSLLYDSGRRETQYF
J gene: TRBJ2-7; CDR3 length: 13; V gene: TRBV7-8; D gene: -; clone size: -; CDR3 DNA: TGTGCCAGCAGCATGTCTAGGGGGGGGGAGCAGTACTTC; CDR3 protein: CASSMSRGGEQYF
J gene: TRBJ2-1; CDR3 length: 16; V gene: TRBV6-1; D gene: TRBD2; clone size: -; CDR3 DNA: TGTGCCAGCAGTGAACCCCTTGTAGCGGGAGTTCATGAGCAGTTCTTC; CDR3 protein: CASSEPLVAGVHEQFF
J gene: TRBJ1-1; CDR3 length: 17; V gene: TRBV19; D gene: -; clone size: -; CDR3 DNA: TGTGCCAGTAGTATAGTATCTTTAAGGAGCACAAACACTGAAGCTTTCTTT; CDR3 protein: CASSIVSLRSTNTEAFF
J gene: TRBJ2-7; CDR3 length: 14; V gene: TRBV7-2; D gene: -; clone size: -; CDR3 DNA: TGTGCCAGCACCCTTAATGGAGCCCCCTACGAGCAGTACTTC; CDR3 protein: CASTLNGAPYEQYF
J gene: TRBJ1-5; CDR3 length: 14; V gene: TRBV4-2; D gene: -; clone size: few; CDR3 DNA: TGTGCCAGCAGCCAAGATTCACGGAATCAGCCCCAGCATTTT; CDR3 protein: CASSQDSRNQPQHF
J gene: TRBJ1-2; CDR3 length: 11; V gene: TRBV30; D gene: -; clone size: -; CDR3 DNA: TGTGCCTGTGGGCCTAACTATGGCTACACCTTC; CDR3 protein: CACGPNYGYTF
J gene: TRBJ1-5; CDR3 length: 13; V gene: TRBV11-1; D gene: -; clone size: -; CDR3 DNA: TGTGCCAGCAGCTTAGTTCACGGTCAGCCCCAGCATTTT; CDR3 protein: CASSLVHGQPQHF
J gene: TRBJ1-2; CDR3 length: 15; V gene: TRBV7-2; D gene: -; clone size: -; CDR3 DNA: TGTGCCAGCAACAGTGGGGTTAGCAGGGCAATTGGCTACACCTTC; CDR3 protein: CASNSGVSRAIGYTF
J gene: TRBJ1-1; CDR3 length: 14; V gene: TRBV15; D gene: -; clone size: -; CDR3 DNA: TGTGCCACCGGAAGAGACAGGACATCCTTTGAAGCTTTCTTT; CDR3 protein: CATGRDRTSFEAFF
J gene: TRBJ1-1; CDR3 length: 14; V gene: TRBV19; D gene: TRBD1; clone size: -; CDR3 DNA: TGTGCCAGTAGTATGGGACAGGGATCAGGTGAAGCTTTCTTT; CDR3 protein: CASSMGQGSGEAFF
J gene: TRBJ2-3; CDR3 length: 15; V gene: TRBV7-9; D gene: TRBD2; clone size: -; CDR3 DNA: TGTGCCAGCAGCTTCCCCCGGGGGGTGGTAGATACGCAGTATTTT; CDR3 protein: CASSFPRGVVDTQYF
J gene: TRBJ2-1; CDR3 length: 16; V gene: TRBV19; D gene: -; clone size: -; CDR3 DNA: TGTGCCAGTAGTACTCCCCGGCCCATGGGGCACAATGAGCAGTTCTTC; CDR3 protein: CASSTPRPMGHNEQFF
J gene: TRBJ1-1; CDR3 length: 15; V gene: TRBV4-3; D gene: -; clone size: -; CDR3 DNA: TGCGCCAGCAGCCAAATAGACATAAGGAACACTGAAGCTTTCTTT; CDR3 protein: CASSQIDIRNTEAFF
J gene: TRBJ2-5; CDR3 length: 12; V gene: TRBV7-9; D gene: -; clone size: -; CDR3 DNA: TGTGCCAGCAGCCGGGGTCGGGAGACCCAGTACTTC; CDR3 protein: CASSRGRETQYF
J gene: TRBJ1-1; CDR3 length: 14; V gene: TRBV5-1; D gene: -; clone size: -; CDR3 DNA: TGCGCCAGCAAGCCGGGGTTGGCAGGCACTGAAGCTTTCTTT; CDR3 protein: CASKPGLAGTEAFF
J gene: TRBJ1-2; CDR3 length: 15; V gene: TRBV15; D gene: TRBD1; clone size: -; CDR3 DNA: TGTGCCACCAGCAGTGACAGGGGGCGCTGGGATGGCTACACCTTC; CDR3 protein: CATSSDRGRWDGYTF
J gene: TRBJ2-3; CDR3 length: 14; V gene: TRBV7-2; D gene: -; clone size: -; CDR3 DNA: TGTGCCAGCAGCGTAGAACTACAGGGAGAGACGCAGTATTTT; CDR3 protein: CASSVELQGETQYF
J gene: TRBJ1-4; CDR3 length: 15; V gene: TRBV9; D gene: -; clone size: few; CDR3 DNA: TGTGCCAGCAGCGGGGGCCCCGCAACTAATGAAAAACTGTTTTTT; CDR3 protein: CASSGGPATNEKLFF
J gene: TRBJ2-7; CDR3 length: 15; V gene: TRBV23-1; D gene: -; clone size: -; CDR3 DNA: TGCGCCAGCAGCCCAAGGTGGCAGGGAAAGGGCGAGCAGTACTTC; CDR3 protein: CASSPRWQGKGEQYF
J gene: TRBJ2-3; CDR3 length: 16; V gene: TRBV5-1; D gene: TRBD1; clone size: -; CDR3 DNA: TGCGCCAGCAGCCCCGGACCCGGGACAGGGAAGGATACGCAGTATTTT; CDR3 protein: CASSPGPGTGKDTQYF
J gene: TRBJ2-3; CDR3 length: 17; V gene: TRBV20-1; D gene: TRBD2; clone size: -; CDR3 DNA: TGCAGTGCTAGTTTACTAGCGGGGGGCTCAGACACAGATACGCAGTATTTT; CDR3 protein: CSASLLAGGSDTDTQYF
J gene: TRBJ2-5; CDR3 length: 14; V gene: TRBV7-6; D gene: TRBD2; clone size: -; CDR3 DNA: TGTGCCAGCAGCTTAGCGGGAGGGCAAGAGACCCAGTACTTC; CDR3 protein: CASSLAGGQETQYF
J gene: TRBJ2-5; CDR3 length: 14; V gene: TRBV5-1; D gene: TRBD2; clone size: -; CDR3 DNA: TGCGCCAGCAGGCGGGAGTGGGTCTCAGAGACCCAGTACTTC; CDR3 protein: CASRREWVSETQYF
J gene: TRBJ2-3; CDR3 length: 16; V gene: TRBV7-8; D gene: TRBD2; clone size: -; CDR3 DNA: TGTGCCAGCAGCTTAGGGGCTAGCGGGAGCACAGATACGCAGTATTTT; CDR3 protein: CASSLGASGSTDTQYF
J gene: TRBJ1-4; CDR3 length: 14; V gene: TRBV7-2; D gene: -; clone size: once; CDR3 DNA: TGTGCCAGCAGCTTAGACGGGGGGGATGAAAAACTGTTTTTT; CDR3 protein: CASSLDGGDEKLFF
J gene: TRBJ1-1; CDR3 length: 14; V gene: TRBV29-1; D gene: -; clone size: -; CDR3 DNA: TGCAGCGTTGCAGCCCTAGGCATCTACACTGAAGCTTTCTTT; CDR3 protein: CSVAALGIYTEAFF